Below, one T cell receptor (beta chain) is given with its context. These data originate in a study of OX40 agonist ivuxolimab in advanced cancers. The protocol was immunoSEQ multiplex PCR, while the TCRdb copy is restricted to in-frame clones and leaves out a portion. The table has some 35,000 clones, 65% to 80% seen once; the top ten hold 13% to 15%. Germline V gene data show CDR1 as SGHDT and CDR2 as YYEEEE. There are 14 residues in the CDR3. With 0 bases removed from V and 6 bases from J, the gap between germline ends came to 12 bases. This TCR was recovered from an adult with an advanced solid tumor such as melanoma, head and neck, liver or kidney cancer. V is TRBV5-6 and J is TRBJ2-5; maybe TRBD1 (6 bases). Sequenced material: CD4+ or CD8+ T cells sorted from blood, taken in a trial of the OX40 agonist ivuxolimab. CDR3 sequence reads: CASSLGYREQTQYF. In nucleotides, the CDR3 is TGTGCCAGCAGCTTGGGCTACAGGGAACAGACCCAGTACTTC.